Here is one TCR beta chain with its context. The antigen is undetermined. The data were obtained in a study of cytomegalovirus exposure and HLA in healthy donors. Trimming cost V 4 bases and J 2 bases; bases outside gene matches: 15. Per germline, CDR1 MDHEN and CDR2 SYDVKM. This CDR3 has 18 amino acids. The method was immunoSEQ multiplex PCR; TCRdb's version includes in-frame clones alone and lacks a portion of them. Of 70,000 or so clones listed, roughly 94% were seen once; the top ten hold less than 2%. Overall study findings and caveats: As was reported, the classifier diagnosed cytomegalovirus status with high specificity and sensitivity. Most TCR sequences showed up rarely, but some public TCRs showed up in many donors. Later, an analysis found that TCR clusters from the first cohort tended to co-occur in the roughly 120 validation repertoires. The listing of some 170 TCR beta chains classed them as cytomegalovirus-associated.

This clonotype was sampled from a woman aged 18-29 years in good health and CMV-seropositive. Sequenced sample: PBMCs. The V call is TRBV28, the J call TRBJ1-2, with TRBD1 matching over 8 bases. DNA of the CDR3: TGTGCCAGCAGTTCAAGAATGGACAGGGAGCCGGTAAACTATGGCTACACCTTC. As protein: CASSSRMDREPVNYGYTF.